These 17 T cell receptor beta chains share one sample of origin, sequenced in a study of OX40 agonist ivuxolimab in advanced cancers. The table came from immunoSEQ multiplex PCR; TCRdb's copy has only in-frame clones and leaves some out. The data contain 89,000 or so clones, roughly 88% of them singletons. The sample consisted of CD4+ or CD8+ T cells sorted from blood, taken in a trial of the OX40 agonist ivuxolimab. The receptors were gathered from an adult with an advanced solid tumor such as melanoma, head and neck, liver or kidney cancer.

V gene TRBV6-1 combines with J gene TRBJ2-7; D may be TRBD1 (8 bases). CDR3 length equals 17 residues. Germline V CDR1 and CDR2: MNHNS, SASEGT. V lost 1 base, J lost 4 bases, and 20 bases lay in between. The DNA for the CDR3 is TGTGCCAGCAGTGAAGATCGGGGGGCAGGGGGCGGGTACGAGCAGTACTTC. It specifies CASSEDRGAGGGYEQYF.

The CDR3, as DNA: TGTGCCAGCACCGTGGGGGGTTCCTATGGCTACACCTTC. Translated: CASTVGGSYGYTF. This rearrangement joins TRBV28 to TRBJ1-2, with a possible D match to TRBD1 (5 bases). CDR1 and CDR2 (germline): MDHEN, SYDVKM. This CDR3 spans 13 amino acids. Trimming stripped 7 bases from V and 4 bases from J, with 13 bases between.

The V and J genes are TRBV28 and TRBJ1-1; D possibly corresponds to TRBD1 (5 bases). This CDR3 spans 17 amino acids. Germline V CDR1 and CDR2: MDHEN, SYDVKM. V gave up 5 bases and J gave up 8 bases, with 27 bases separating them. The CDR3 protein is CASSIIHGGGAGPEAFF. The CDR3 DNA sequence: TGTGCCAGCAGTATAATCCATGGCGGGGGAGCAGGTCCAGAAGCTTTCTTT. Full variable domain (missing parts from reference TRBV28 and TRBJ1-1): DVKVTQSSRYLVKRTGEKVFLECVQDMDHENMFWYRQDPGLGLRLIYFSYDVKMKEKGDIPEGYSVSREKKERFSLILESASTNQTSMYLCASSIIHGGGAGPEAFFGQGTRLTVV.

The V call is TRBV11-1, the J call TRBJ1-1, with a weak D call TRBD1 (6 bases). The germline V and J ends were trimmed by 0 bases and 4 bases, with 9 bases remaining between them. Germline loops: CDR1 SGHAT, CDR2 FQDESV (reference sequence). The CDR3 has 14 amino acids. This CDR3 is CASSLAQGSTEAFF. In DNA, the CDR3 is TGTGCCAGCAGCTTAGCCCAGGGGAGCACTGAAGCTTTCTTT.

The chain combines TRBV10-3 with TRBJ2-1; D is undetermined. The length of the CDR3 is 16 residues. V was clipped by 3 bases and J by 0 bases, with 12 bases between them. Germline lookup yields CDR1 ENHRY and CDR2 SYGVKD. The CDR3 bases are TGTGCCATCAGTGATTGGTCGCTGTCCTCCTACAATGAGCAGTTCTTC. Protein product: CAISDWSLSSYNEQFF.

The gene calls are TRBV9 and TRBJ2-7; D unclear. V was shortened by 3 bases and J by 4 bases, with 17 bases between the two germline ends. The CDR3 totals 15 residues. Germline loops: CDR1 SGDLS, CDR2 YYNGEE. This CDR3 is CASSDSVDSTYEQYF. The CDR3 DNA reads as TGTGCCAGCAGCGACAGCGTAGACTCCACTTACGAGCAGTACTTC.

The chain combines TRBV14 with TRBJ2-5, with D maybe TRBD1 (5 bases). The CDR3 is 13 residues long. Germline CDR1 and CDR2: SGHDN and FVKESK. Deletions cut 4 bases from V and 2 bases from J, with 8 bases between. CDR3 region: CASSRQLQETQYF. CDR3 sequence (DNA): TGTGCCAGCAGCCGACAGCTACAAGAGACCCAGTACTTC.

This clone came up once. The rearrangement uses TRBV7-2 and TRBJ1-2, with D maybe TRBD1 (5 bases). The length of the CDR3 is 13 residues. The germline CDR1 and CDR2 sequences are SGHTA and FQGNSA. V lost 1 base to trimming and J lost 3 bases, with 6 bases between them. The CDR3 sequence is CASSLDRYYGYTF. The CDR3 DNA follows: TGTGCCAGCAGCTTAGACAGGTACTATGGCTACACCTTC.

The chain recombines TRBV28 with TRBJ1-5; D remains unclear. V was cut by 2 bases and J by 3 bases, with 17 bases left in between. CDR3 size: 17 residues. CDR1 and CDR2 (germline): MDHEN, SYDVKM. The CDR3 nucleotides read TGTGCCAGCAGTTTAAGGTTTGATCGGGCCCTCAATCAGCCCCAGCATTTT. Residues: CASSLRFDRALNQPQHF.

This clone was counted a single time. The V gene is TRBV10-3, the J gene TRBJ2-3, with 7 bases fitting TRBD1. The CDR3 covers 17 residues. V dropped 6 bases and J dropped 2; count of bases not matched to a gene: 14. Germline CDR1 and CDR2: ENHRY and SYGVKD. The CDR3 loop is CAIRPREGDRATDTQYF. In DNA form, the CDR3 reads TGTGCCATCAGGCCCCGGGAAGGAGACAGGGCCACAGATACGCAGTATTTT.

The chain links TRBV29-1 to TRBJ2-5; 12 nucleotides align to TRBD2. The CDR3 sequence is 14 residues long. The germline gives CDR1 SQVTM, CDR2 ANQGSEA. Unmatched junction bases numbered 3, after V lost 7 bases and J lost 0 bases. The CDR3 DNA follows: TGCAGCGCAACTAGCGGGAGGAACCAAGAGACCCAGTACTTC. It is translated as CSATSGRNQETQYF.

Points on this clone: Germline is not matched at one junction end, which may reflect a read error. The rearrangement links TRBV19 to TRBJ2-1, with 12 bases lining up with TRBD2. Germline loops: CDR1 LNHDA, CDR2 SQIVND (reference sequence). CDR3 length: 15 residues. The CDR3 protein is CASSIVPSGRGSQLF. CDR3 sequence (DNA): TGTGCCAGTAGTATAGTCCCTAGCGGGAGGGGTTCGCAGCTCTTC.

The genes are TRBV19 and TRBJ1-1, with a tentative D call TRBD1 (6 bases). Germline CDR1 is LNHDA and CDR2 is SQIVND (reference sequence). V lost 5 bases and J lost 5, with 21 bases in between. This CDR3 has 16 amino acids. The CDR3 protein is CASSPNRDGTLTEAFF. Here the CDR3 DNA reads TGTGCCAGTAGTCCAAACCGGGACGGGACACTAACTGAAGCTTTCTTT.

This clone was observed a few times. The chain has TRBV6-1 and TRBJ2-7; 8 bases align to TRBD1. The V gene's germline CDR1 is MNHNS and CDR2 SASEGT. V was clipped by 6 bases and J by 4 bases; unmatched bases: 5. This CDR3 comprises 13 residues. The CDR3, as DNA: TGTGCCAGCAGGGGGGACAGGCTGTACGAGCAGTACTTC. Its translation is CASRGDRLYEQYF.

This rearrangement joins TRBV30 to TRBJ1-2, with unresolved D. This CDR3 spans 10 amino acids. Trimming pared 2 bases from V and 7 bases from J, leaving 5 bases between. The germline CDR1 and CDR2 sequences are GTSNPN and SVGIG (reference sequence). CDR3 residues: CAWSSVGYTF. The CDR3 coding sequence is TGTGCCTGGAGTTCGGTTGGCTACACCTTC.

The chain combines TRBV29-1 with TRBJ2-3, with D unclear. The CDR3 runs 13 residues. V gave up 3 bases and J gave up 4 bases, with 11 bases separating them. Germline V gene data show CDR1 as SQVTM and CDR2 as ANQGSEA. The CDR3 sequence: CSVETAAPDTQYF. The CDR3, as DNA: TGCAGCGTTGAGACGGCGGCCCCAGATACGCAGTATTTT.

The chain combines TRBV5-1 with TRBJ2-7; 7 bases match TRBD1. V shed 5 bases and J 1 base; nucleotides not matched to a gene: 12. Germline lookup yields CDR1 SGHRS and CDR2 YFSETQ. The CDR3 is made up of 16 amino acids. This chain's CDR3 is CASSRIPGQNSYEQYF. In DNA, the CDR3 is TGCGCCAGCAGTAGGATTCCGGGACAGAATTCCTACGAGCAGTACTTC.